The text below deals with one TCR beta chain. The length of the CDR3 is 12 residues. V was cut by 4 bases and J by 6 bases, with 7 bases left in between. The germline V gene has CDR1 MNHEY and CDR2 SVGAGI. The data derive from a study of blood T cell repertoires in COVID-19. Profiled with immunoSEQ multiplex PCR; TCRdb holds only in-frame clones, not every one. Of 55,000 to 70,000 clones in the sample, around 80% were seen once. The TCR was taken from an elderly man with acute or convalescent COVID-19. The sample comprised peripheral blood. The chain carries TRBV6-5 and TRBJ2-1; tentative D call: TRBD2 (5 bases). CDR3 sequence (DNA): TGTGCCAGCAGTTTCCGGGGCAATGAGCAGTTCTTC. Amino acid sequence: CASSFRGNEQFF.